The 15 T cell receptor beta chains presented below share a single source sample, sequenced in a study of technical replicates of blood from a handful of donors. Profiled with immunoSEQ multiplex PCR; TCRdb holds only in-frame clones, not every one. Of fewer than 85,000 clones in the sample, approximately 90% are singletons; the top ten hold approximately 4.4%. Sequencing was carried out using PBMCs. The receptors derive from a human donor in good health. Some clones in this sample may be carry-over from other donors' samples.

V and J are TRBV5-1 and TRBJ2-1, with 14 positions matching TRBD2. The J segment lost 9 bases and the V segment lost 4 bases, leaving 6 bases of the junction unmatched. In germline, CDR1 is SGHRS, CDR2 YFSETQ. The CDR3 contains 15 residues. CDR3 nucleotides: TGCGCCAGCAGCAGGGGACTAGCGGGAGTGGTTGAGCAGTTCTTC. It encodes CASSRGLAGVVEQFF. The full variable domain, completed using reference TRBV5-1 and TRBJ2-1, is KAGVTQTPRYLIKTRGQQVTLSCSPISGHRSVSWYQQTPGQGLQFLFEYFSETQRNKGNFPGRFSGRQFSNSRSEMNVSTLELGDSALYLCASSRGLAGVVEQFFGPGTRLTVL.

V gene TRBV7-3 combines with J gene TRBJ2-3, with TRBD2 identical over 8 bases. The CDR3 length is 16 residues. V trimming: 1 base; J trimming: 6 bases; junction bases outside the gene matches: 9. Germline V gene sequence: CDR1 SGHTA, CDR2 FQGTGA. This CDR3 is CASSLMSGGVMDTQYF. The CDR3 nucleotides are TGTGCCAGCAGCTTAATGTCGGGGGGGGTCATGGATACGCAGTATTTT. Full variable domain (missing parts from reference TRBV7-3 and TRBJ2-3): GAGVSQTPSNKVTEKGKYVELRCDPISGHTALYWYRQSLGQGPEFLIYFQGTGAADDSGLPNDRFFAVRPEGSVSTLKIQRTERGDSAVYLCASSLMSGGVMDTQYFGPGTRLTVL.

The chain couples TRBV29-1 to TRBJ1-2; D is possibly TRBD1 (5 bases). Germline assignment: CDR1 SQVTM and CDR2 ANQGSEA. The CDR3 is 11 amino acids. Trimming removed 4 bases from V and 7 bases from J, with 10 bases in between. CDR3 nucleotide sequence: TGCAGCGTTGGGGGAGGGGCTGGCTACACCTTC. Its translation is CSVGGGAGYTF.

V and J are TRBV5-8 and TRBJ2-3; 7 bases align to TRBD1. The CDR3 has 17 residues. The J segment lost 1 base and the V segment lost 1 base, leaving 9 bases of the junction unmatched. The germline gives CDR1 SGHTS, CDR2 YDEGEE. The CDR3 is CASSLTPPGTGTDTQYF. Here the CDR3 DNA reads TGTGCCAGCAGCTTGACTCCCCCCGGGACAGGCACAGATACGCAGTATTTT. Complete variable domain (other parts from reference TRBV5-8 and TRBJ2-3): EAGVTQSPTHLIKTRGQQATLRCSPISGHTSVYWYQQALGLGLQFLLWYDEGEERNRGNFPPRFSGRQFPNYSSELNVNALELEDSALYLCASSLTPPGTGTDTQYFGPGTRLTVL.

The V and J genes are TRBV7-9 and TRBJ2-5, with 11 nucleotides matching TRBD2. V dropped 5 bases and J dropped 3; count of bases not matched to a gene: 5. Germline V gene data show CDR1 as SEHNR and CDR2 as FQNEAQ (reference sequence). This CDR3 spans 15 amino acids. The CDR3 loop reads CASSKTSGVKETQYF. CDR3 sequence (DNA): TGTGCCAGCAGCAAGACTAGCGGGGTTAAAGAGACCCAGTACTTC. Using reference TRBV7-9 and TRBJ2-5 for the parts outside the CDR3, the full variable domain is DTGVSQNPRHKITKRGQNVTFRCDPISEHNRLYWYRQTLGQGPEFLTYFQNEAQLEKSRLLSDRFSAERPKGSFSTLEIQRTEQGDSAMYLCASSKTSGVKETQYFGPGTRLLVL.

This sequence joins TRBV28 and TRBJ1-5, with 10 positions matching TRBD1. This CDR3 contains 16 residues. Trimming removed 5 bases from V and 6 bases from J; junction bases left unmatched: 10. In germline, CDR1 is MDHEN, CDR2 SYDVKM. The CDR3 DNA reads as TGTGCCAGCAGTCTACCTTGGGACAGGGGTCGTCAGCCCCAGCATTTT. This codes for CASSLPWDRGRQPQHF.

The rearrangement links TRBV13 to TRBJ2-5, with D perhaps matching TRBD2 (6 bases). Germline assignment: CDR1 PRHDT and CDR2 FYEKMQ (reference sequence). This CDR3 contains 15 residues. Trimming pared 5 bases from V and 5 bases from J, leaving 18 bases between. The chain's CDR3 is CASSPRGSAGETQYF. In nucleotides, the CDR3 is TGTGCCAGCAGCCCCCGTGGTAGCGCGGGGGAGACCCAGTACTTC.

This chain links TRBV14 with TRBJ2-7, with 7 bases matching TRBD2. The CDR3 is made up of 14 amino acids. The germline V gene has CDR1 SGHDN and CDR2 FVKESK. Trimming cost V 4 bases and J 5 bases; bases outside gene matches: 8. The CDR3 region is CASSRDRGLDEQYF. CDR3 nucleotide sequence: TGTGCCAGCAGCCGGGACCGAGGACTAGACGAGCAGTACTTC.

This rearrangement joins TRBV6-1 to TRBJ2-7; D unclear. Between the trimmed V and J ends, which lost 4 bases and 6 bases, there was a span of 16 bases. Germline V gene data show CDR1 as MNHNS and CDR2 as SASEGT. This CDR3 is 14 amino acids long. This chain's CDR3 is CASSGPVPRSEQYF. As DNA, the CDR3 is TGTGCCAGCAGTGGACCGGTCCCGAGGAGCGAGCAGTACTTC.

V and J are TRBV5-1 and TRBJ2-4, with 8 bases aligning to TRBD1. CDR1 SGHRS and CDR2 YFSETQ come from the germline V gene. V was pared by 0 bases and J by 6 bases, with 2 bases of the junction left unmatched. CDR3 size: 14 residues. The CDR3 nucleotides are TGCGCCAGCAGCTTGGGAACAGGGGGAAACATTCAGTACTTC. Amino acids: CASSLGTGGNIQYF.

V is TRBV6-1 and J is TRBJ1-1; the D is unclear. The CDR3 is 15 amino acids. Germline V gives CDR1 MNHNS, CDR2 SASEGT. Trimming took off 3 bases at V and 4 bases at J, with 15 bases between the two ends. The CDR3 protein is CASSEYEGSGTEAFF. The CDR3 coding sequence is TGTGCCAGCAGTGAGTACGAGGGCTCGGGCACTGAAGCTTTCTTT.

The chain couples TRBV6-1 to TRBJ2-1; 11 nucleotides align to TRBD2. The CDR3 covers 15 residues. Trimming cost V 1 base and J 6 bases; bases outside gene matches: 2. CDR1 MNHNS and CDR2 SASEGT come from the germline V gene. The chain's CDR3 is CASSEGLAGSNEQFF. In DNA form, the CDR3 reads TGTGCCAGCAGTGAAGGACTAGCGGGATCCAATGAGCAGTTCTTC.

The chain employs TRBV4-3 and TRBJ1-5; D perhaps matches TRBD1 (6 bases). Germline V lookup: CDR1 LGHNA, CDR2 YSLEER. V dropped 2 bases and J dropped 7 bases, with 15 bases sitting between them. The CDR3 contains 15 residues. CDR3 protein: CASSQTFGGRQPQHF. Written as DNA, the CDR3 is TGCGCCAGCAGCCAAACTTTTGGGGGCCGGCAGCCCCAGCATTTT.

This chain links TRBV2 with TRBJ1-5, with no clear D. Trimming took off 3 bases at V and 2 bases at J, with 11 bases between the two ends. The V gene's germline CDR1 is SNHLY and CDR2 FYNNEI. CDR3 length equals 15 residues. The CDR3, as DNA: TGTGCCAGCAGTGAGTGGAGGGCCGGCAATCAGCCCCAGCATTTT. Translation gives CASSEWRAGNQPQHF. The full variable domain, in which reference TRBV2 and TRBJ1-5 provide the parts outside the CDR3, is EPEVTQTPSHQVTQMGQEVILRCVPISNHLYFYWYRQILGQKVEFLVSFYNNEISEKSEIFDDQFSVERPDGSNFTLKIRSTKLEDSAMYFCASSEWRAGNQPQHFGDGTRLSIL.

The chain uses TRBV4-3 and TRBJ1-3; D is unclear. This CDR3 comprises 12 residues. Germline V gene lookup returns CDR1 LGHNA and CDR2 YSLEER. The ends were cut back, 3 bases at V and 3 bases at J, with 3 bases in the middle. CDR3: CASSHGGNTIYF. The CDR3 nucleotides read TGCGCCAGCAGCCACGGTGGAAACACCATATATTTT.